This passage covers 7 T cell receptor beta chains from one sample sequenced in a study of CD8+ T cells in alopecia areata. As to treatment: oral pan-JAK inhibitor, 5-10 mg twice daily. RNA, once extracted, was reverse transcribed into cDNA for use as the sequencing template. The protocol was immunoSEQ multiplex PCR, while the TCRdb copy is restricted to in-frame clones and leaves out a portion. Of approximately 170,000 clones listed, 50% to 65% are singletons. The sample was CD4+ T cells sorted from blood, taken at week 24, from a patient treated with tofacitinib. These receptors originate from a human donor with alopecia areata.

CDR3 amino acids: CATLQRGRGEQFF. CDR3 DNA sequence: TGTGCCACCCTCCAGCGGGGGAGAGGTGAGCAGTTCTTC. The V call is TRBV19, the J call TRBJ2-1, with TRBD2 identical over 8 bases. V was clipped by 10 bases and J by 9 bases; unmatched bases: 11. The CDR3 runs 13 residues. Looked up from germline, CDR1 is LNHDA and CDR2 is SQIVND (reference sequence).

This chain joins TRBV7-6 and TRBJ1-5; the D is unclear. The CDR3 is made up of 13 amino acids. Germline V lookup: CDR1 SGHVS, CDR2 FNYEAQ. Trimming removed 3 bases from V and 6 bases from J, with 9 bases in between. Here the CDR3 reads CASSLVDGQPQHF. CDR3 coding DNA: TGTGCCAGCAGCTTGGTAGACGGTCAGCCCCAGCATTTT.

The chain couples TRBV18 to TRBJ1-4; D uncertain. CDR3 size: 12 residues. V dropped 2 bases and J dropped 7 bases, with 5 bases sitting between them. Germline V CDR1 and CDR2: KGHSH, LQKENI. The CDR3 is CASSPDGEKLFF. CDR3 sequence (DNA): TGTGCCAGCTCACCAGACGGTGAAAAACTGTTTTTT.

The rearrangement joins TRBV30 to TRBJ2-7, with D tentatively TRBD1 (6 bases). Germline V lookup: CDR1 GTSNPN, CDR2 SVGIG (reference sequence). V lost 0 bases and J 3 bases, leaving 9 bases between the germline ends. The CDR3 is made up of 13 amino acids. The CDR3 bases are TGTGCCTGGAGTGTAGGACAGTTCTACGAGCAGTACTTC. Its protein is CAWSVGQFYEQYF. Full variable domain (remainder filled in from reference TRBV30 and TRBJ2-7): SQTIHQWPATLVQPVGSPLSLECTVEGTSNPNLYWYRQAAGRGLQLLFYSVGIGQISSEVPQNLSASRPQDRQFILSSKKLLLSDSGFYLCAWSVGQFYEQYFGPGTRLTVT.

This chain connects TRBV11-2 to TRBJ1-4, with 11 bases matching TRBD1. The junction had 9 bases not matched to a gene; V was cut back by 6 bases and J by 3 bases. This CDR3 comprises 17 residues. CDR1 and CDR2 from the germline V gene are SGHAT and FQNNGV. CDR3: CASSITGQGDSNEKLFF. In DNA form, the CDR3 reads TGTGCCAGCAGTATAACGGGACAGGGGGATTCTAATGAAAAACTGTTTTTT.

The chain couples TRBV5-6 to TRBJ2-7; unclear D gene. The CDR3 has 14 amino acids. The V end lost 0 bases, the J end lost 1 base, and 8 bases lay between the germline ends. Germline CDR1 is SGHDT and CDR2 is YYEEEE. CDR3 nucleotide sequence: TGTGCCAGCAGCTTGGTTCACCTATCCTACGAGCAGTACTTC. As protein: CASSLVHLSYEQYF.

The chain employs TRBV29-1 and TRBJ2-2; D remains unclear. Trimming removed 3 bases from V and 1 base from J, with 6 bases in between. Germline lookup yields CDR1 SQVTM and CDR2 ANQGSEA. The CDR3 sequence is 13 residues long. In DNA form, the CDR3 reads TGCAGCGTTGACCAAGTGAACACCGGGGAGCTGTTTTTT. Its translation is CSVDQVNTGELFF.